The 11 T cell receptor beta chains below all came from one sample that was sequenced in a study of control samples from healthy donors and cancer patients. Method: immunoSEQ multiplex PCR; TCRdb's copy keeps in-frame clones and lacks some. The sample contains 100,000 to 150,000 clones, about nine tenths of which appear only once. The sequencing sample was made of blood. These receptors all stem from a man in his forties in good health.

The chain is built from TRBV6-2 or TRBV6-3 and TRBJ2-7, with D possibly matching TRBD2 (6 bases). Per germline, CDR1 MNHEY and CDR2 SVGEGT. V lost 4 bases and J lost 3, with 16 bases in between. The CDR3 has 15 amino acids. In nucleotides, the CDR3 is TGTGCCAGCAGTTCCCGTGGCGGGGCCCACTACGAGCAGTACTTC. It codes for CASSSRGGAHYEQYF.

The chain's CDR3 is CASIGQMNTEAFF. DNA for the CDR3: TGTGCCAGCATCGGACAGATGAACACTGAAGCTTTCTTT. V and J are TRBV2 and TRBJ1-1, with a tentative D call TRBD1 (6 bases). V lost 7 bases and J lost 0, with 9 bases in between. CDR1 SNHLY and CDR2 FYNNEI come from the germline V gene. This CDR3 is 13 amino acids long.

The J gene is TRBJ2-2, the V gene TRBV9; 7 positions match TRBD1. CDR1 and CDR2 (germline): SGDLS, YYNGEE. The CDR3 has 19 amino acids. Losses at the gene ends were 1 base for V and 1 base for J; bases not matched to a gene: 13. This CDR3 is CASSVLIGLGTVNTGELFF. CDR3 sequence (DNA): TGTGCCAGCAGCGTATTAATCGGTTTAGGGACAGTGAACACCGGGGAGCTGTTTTTT.

The chain uses TRBV29-1 and TRBJ2-2; TRBD2 is a possible D gene (7 bases). The CDR3 totals 16 residues. Germline CDR1 reads SQVTM; CDR2 reads ANQGSEA. Trimming shortened V by 2 bases and J by 2 bases, and 15 bases separated the two germline ends. The CDR3 sequence: CSVEPYGGTNTGELFF. CDR3 nucleotides: TGCAGCGTTGAACCATACGGGGGGACAAACACCGGGGAGCTGTTTTTT.

This rearrangement joins TRBV24-1 to TRBJ2-1; D is ambiguous. From germline, CDR1 is KGHDR and CDR2 SFDVKD. The V end was cut by 3 bases, the J end by 7 bases, with 21 bases between. This CDR3 has 17 amino acids. CDR3 residues: CATSDPGSGGVRNEQFF. CDR3 DNA sequence: TGTGCCACCAGTGATCCTGGGTCCGGTGGAGTTCGGAATGAGCAGTTCTTC.

The chain carries TRBV6-6 and TRBJ2-7, with a weak D call TRBD1 (5 bases). The CDR3 consists of 13 residues. Germline V gives CDR1 MNHNY, CDR2 SVGAGI (reference sequence). V was pared by 6 bases and J by 5 bases, with 14 bases between. The CDR3: CASSPVGLNEQYF. DNA for the CDR3: TGTGCCAGCAGCCCCGTGGGGCTGAACGAGCAGTACTTC.

The chain couples TRBV7-9 to TRBJ1-2, with 7 bases aligning to TRBD1. The germline CDR1 and CDR2 sequences are SEHNR and FQNEAQ (reference sequence). V shed 3 bases, J shed 4 bases, and the junction held 5 bases outside the gene matches. CDR3 size: 14 residues. As DNA, the CDR3 is TGTGCCAGCAGCTTGGGGGGACAGCCCTATGGCTACACCTTC. This sequence encodes CASSLGGQPYGYTF.

This sequence joins TRBV4-3 and TRBJ1-3; D is unresolved. The CDR3 extends over 15 amino acids. The ends were cut back, 0 bases at V and 0 bases at J, with 6 bases in the middle. Germline lookup yields CDR1 LGHNA and CDR2 YSLEER. Here the CDR3 DNA reads TGCGCCAGCAGCCAAGAAGATTTCTCTGGAAACACCATATATTTT. Translation: CASSQEDFSGNTIYF.

This chain connects TRBV6-5 to TRBJ2-2; a possible D gene is TRBD2 (7 bases). Per the germline V gene, CDR1 is MNHEY and CDR2 is SVGAGI. V was cut by 6 bases and J by 7 bases, with 18 bases left in between. The CDR3 extends over 15 amino acids. This chain's CDR3 is CASRSFGGANGELFF. CDR3 DNA: TGTGCCAGCAGATCCTTTGGGGGGGCTAACGGGGAGCTGTTTTTT.

The rearrangement joins TRBV12-5 to TRBJ2-3; 7 positions match TRBD2. The trim removed 5 bases at V and 6 bases at J, leaving 8 bases unmatched. The CDR3 has 14 residues. CDR1 is LGHNT, CDR2 FRNRAP, per germline. The CDR3 loop is CASGRDYFGDTQYF. For the CDR3, the DNA is TGTGCTAGTGGTCGGGACTACTTCGGGGATACGCAGTATTTT.

V usage is TRBV20-1 and J usage is TRBJ1-4; D is ambiguous. Germline V gives CDR1 DFQATT, CDR2 SNEGSKA (reference sequence). The ends were cut back, 6 bases at V and 7 bases at J, with 9 bases in the middle. The CDR3 contains 11 residues. CDR3: CSAFSVEKLFF. Written as DNA, the CDR3 is TGCAGTGCATTCTCGGTTGAAAAACTGTTTTTT.